The T cell receptor beta chain described here comes from a study of T cell responses to AZD1222 COVID-19 vaccine. Regarding the study as a whole: Sampling that yielded the repertoires occurred only after the peak T cell response. Increased Spike-specific TCR breadth and depth were observed after two AZD1222 doses.

Germline assignment: CDR1 MNHEY and CDR2 SMNVEV (reference sequence). This CDR3 has 14 amino acids. V was clipped by 5 bases and J by 4 bases; unmatched bases: 3. Sequencing used immunoSEQ multiplex PCR; TCRdb keeps in-frame clones, though not all of them. Of over 150,000 clones in the sample, 80% to 90% were seen once. A word on this clone: Its cognate antigen is unknown.

The sequence derives from an adult in good health. The material sequenced was peripheral blood, taken on day 0 of AZD1222 vaccination. The J gene is TRBJ2-1, the V gene TRBV27; 9 positions match TRBD2. The CDR3 sequence: CASSQRGVYNEQFF. CDR3 DNA sequence: TGTGCCAGCAGTCAGCGGGGGGTATACAATGAGCAGTTCTTC.